Each of the 5 T cell receptor beta chains below was sequenced from the same sample in a study of lymphopenia after photon versus proton radiotherapy (dated by TCRdb to the late 2010s). The receptor library was made with the immunoSEQ multiplex PCR assay. The table was pulled from immuneACCESS by TCRdb, which kept in-frame rearrangements only. Such tables lose some clones; where checked, under half of the loss comes from unresolved V genes, and the rest has no known cause. Recorded for this sample are about 50,000 clones; more than 85% of them occurred a single time. Roughly 18% of the sample is in the top ten clones. The source was peripheral blood, collected from a patient treated with photon-based radiotherapy. Every receptor here comes from a woman between 40 and 50 years old with cholangiocarcinoma.

The rearrangement joins TRBV28 to TRBJ1-2, with D unresolved. V lost 6 bases and J lost 3, with 14 bases in between. The CDR3 is 14 amino acids. The V gene's germline CDR1 is MDHEN and CDR2 SYDVKM. CDR3 loop: CASSPGGVYYGYTF. In nucleotides, the CDR3 is TGTGCCAGCAGCCCCGGAGGAGTTTACTATGGCTACACCTTC.

J is TRBJ2-7 and V is TRBV11-2; TRBD1 matches 9 bases. The germline V gene has CDR1 SGHAT and CDR2 FQNNGV. Germline trimming cut 5 bases from V and 2 bases from J; bases unmatched to any gene: 4. The CDR3 extends over 14 amino acids. The chain's CDR3 is CASSDRQGAYEQYF. CDR3 coding DNA: TGTGCCAGCAGCGATAGACAGGGGGCCTACGAGCAGTACTTC.

The chain recombines TRBV2 with TRBJ2-1, with 11 bases identical to TRBD2. CDR1 and CDR2 (germline): SNHLY, FYNNEI. The length of the CDR3 is 17 residues. V gave up 3 bases and J gave up 10 bases; unmatched junction bases: 14. This CDR3 is CASSDPFLAGGRDEQFF. CDR3 coding DNA: TGTGCCAGCAGTGACCCTTTTCTAGCGGGGGGTCGCGACGAGCAGTTCTTC.

The chain employs TRBV4-1 and TRBJ1-2; 8 nucleotides align to TRBD1. The V segment lost 3 bases and the J segment 4 bases; nucleotides outside the gene matches: 4. This CDR3 has 14 residues. Germline CDR1 reads MGHRA; CDR2 reads YSYEKL. In DNA, the CDR3 is TGCGCCAGCAGCCAGTCGGACAGGGCCTATGGCTACACCTTC. Translating it yields CASSQSDRAYGYTF.

The chain couples TRBV30 to TRBJ2-3; 11 bases match TRBD1. Germline V lookup: CDR1 GTSNPN, CDR2 SVGIG (reference sequence). CDR3 length: 17 amino acids. After removal of 0 bases from V and 6 bases from J, the junction contained 11 bases not matched to a gene. The CDR3 DNA sequence: TGTGCCTGGAGTGTAAGCTGGACAGGGGGCGTTGGGGATACGCAGTATTTT. This translates into CAWSVSWTGGVGDTQYF.